The next 5 T cell receptor beta chains were all read from a single sample in a study of blood T cell repertoires in COVID-19. TCRdb's table, derived via immunoSEQ multiplex PCR, lists solely in-frame clones and lacks some. Among 150,000 to 200,000 clones listed, approximately 88% were seen once. Sequenced input: PBMCs or T cells enriched from blood (not recorded which). Every receptor here comes from a man in his 70s who had been exposed to COVID-19.

The CDR3 region has the DNA TGTGCCAGCAGCCCTCCGGGAGCAAGGGGATACGAGCAGTACTTC. Translation: CASSPPGARGYEQYF. This chain joins TRBV5-5 and TRBJ2-7, with D possibly matching TRBD2 (6 bases). The germline V gene encodes CDR1 SGHKS and CDR2 YYEKEE (reference sequence). With 4 bases removed from V and 4 bases from J, the gap between germline ends came to 18 bases. CDR3 length: 15 residues.

The chain links TRBV5-1 to TRBJ2-3; tentatively, D is TRBD2 (6 bases). This CDR3 has 15 amino acids. Trimming removed 1 base from V and 2 bases from J, with 11 bases in between. Germline V gene sequence: CDR1 SGHRS, CDR2 YFSETQ. CDR3 loop: CASSLQRGTTDTQYF. The DNA for the CDR3 is TGCGCCAGCAGCTTGCAACGGGGGACCACAGATACGCAGTATTTT.

This clone was counted between two and nine times. CDR3 DNA: TGTGCCAGACAGGGGCAGGCCAATCAGCCCCAGCATTTT. The encoded protein is CARQGQANQPQHF. The rearrangement uses TRBV21-1 and TRBJ1-5; the table assigns TRBD1, which was not confirmed against the DNA. TRBV21-1 is a recognized pseudogene. The CDR3 covers 13 residues.

The V call is TRBV19, the J call TRBJ1-2, with 9 bases identical to TRBD1. Per the germline V gene, CDR1 is LNHDA and CDR2 is SQIVND (reference sequence). This CDR3 comprises 17 residues. V lost 3 bases, J lost 5 bases, and 13 bases stayed unmatched. As DNA, the CDR3 is TGTGCCAGTAGTATCCCGGGACAGGGTGTCGGAGGATATGGCTACACCTTC. Translation: CASSIPGQGVGGYGYTF.

This chain connects TRBV7-2 to TRBJ2-2; D is unclear. Germline-derived CDR1 and CDR2 are SGHTA and FQGNSA. The length of the CDR3 is 14 residues. Trimming pared 3 bases from V and 3 bases from J, leaving 8 bases between. DNA of the CDR3: TGTGCCAGCAGCTTTGAGCTGGACACCGGGGAGCTGTTTTTT. It encodes CASSFELDTGELFF.